The T cell receptor (beta chain) under discussion was sequenced for a study of blood T cell repertoires in COVID-19 (dated by TCRdb to the early 2020s). General notes on the study: Samples from collaborators originated in the United States, Italy and Spain and spanned both the acute and convalescent phases of COVID-19. Subjects who had been exposed to COVID-19, were actively infected with it, or had recovered from it provided the deeply sampled blood TCRbeta repertoires that made up the dataset. The material from the prospective study consisted of cDNA or gDNA derived from T cells, B-cell-depleted T cells, or PBMCs. The repertoires were released in a freely available public database intended as a resource for research on the immune response to SARS-CoV-2. HLA class I and class II types, where available, came from metadata supplied by the sample provider rather than from assay-based typing. The sample metadata nearly always contained a de-identified subject ID, COVID-19 status, age in years and sex. Samples came from the ongoing ImmuneRACE study (first 160 participants) plus 1,254 subjects from 6 global collaborators.

As to this clone: Its antigen is not yet known. Base quality data are lacking; no much larger clone is found one base away.

Samples from volunteer blood donors who had recovered from COVID-19 were contributed by a second Seattle source. Each collaborating institution followed its own protocols to collect whole blood in K2EDTA tubes. For TCRbeta analysis, collaborators shipped samples as frozen whole blood, isolated PBMCs, or DNA extracted from either of those sample types. Broader findings and caveats from the paper: How much clinical and demographic metadata was included differed by source and by participant, and the metadata was provided uncurated.

Taken from the germline V gene, the CDR1 and CDR2 loops are SGHAT and FQNNGV. V loses 5 bases of germline sequence and J loses 5 bases, and the interval between the two ends is 12 bases. The CDR3 sequence holds 13 residues, the cysteine and phenylalanine included. Only CDR3 DNA is held: 39 bases, read in frame from base 1. TCRbeta CDR3 regions were amplified from genomic DNA using the immunoSEQ Assay, a bias-controlled multiplex PCR. The paper's processing steps were these. Nucleated cell counts per sample were estimated from amplification of reference gene primers within the assay. To quantify the absolute abundance of each unique TCRbeta CDR3 rearrangement, sequence reads were collapsed and filtered. For each sample, productive Simpson clonality was calculated as the square root of Simpson's diversity index over productive rearrangements. TCRdb carries this immuneACCESS record with in-frame sequences only. Its versions omit some clonotypes, under half of them owing to an unresolved V gene in the studies checked, with the rest unexplained. V and J calls and clone size are as listed in that table; D and trimming were resolved from the DNA. For this sample the table gives 250,000 to 300,000 clones, of which around nine tenths were detected only once. The ten most abundant clones make up 0.99% of the sample.

Sequencing was done on a sample of peripheral blood. The source is a woman between 35 and 50 years old who had recovered from COVID-19. The chain is encoded by TRBV11-2 joined to TRBJ2-5; the D gene lacks a confident call. Here is the DNA: TGTGCCAGCAGCCTACGAGTAAGCGAGACCCAGTACTTC. Its protein reads: CASSLRVSETQYF. Here the CDR3 is joined to the reference TRBV11-2 and TRBJ2-5 genes, and the full variable domain is: EAGVAQSPRYKIIEKRQSVAFWCNPISGHATLYWYQQILGQGPKLLIQFQNNGVVDDSQLPKDRFSAERLKGVDSTLKIQPAKLEDSAVYLCASSLRVSETQYFGPGTRLLVL.